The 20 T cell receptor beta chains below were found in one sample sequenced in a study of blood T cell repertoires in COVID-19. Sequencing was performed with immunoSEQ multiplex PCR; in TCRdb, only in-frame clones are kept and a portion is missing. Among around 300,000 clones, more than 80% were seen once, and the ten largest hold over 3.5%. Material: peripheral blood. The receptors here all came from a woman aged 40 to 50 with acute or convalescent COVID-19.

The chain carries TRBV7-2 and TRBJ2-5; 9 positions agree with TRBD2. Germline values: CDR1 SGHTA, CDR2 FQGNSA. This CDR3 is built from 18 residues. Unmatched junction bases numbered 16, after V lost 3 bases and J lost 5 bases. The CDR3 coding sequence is TGTGCCAGCAGCTTTCTCCCATCGGGCGGGGGGGCACAGGAGACCCAGTACTTC. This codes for CASSFLPSGGGAQETQYF.

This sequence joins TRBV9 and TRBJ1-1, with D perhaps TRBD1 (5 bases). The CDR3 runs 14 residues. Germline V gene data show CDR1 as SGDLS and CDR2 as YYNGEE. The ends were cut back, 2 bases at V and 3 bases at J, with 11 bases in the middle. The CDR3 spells CASSVIGGYTEAFF. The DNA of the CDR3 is TGTGCCAGCAGCGTCATCGGGGGGTACACTGAAGCTTTCTTT.

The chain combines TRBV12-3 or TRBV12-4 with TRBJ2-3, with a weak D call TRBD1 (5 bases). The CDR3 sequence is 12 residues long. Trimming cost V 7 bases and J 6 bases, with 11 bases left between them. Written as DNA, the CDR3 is TGTGCCAGCATCTCGCCAGGGGATACGCAGTATTTT. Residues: CASISPGDTQYF.

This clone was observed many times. The CDR3 DNA reads as TGTGCCAGCACCCCCGAAGGGGGCAGAAACTATGGCTACACCTTC. The encoded protein is CASTPEGGRNYGYTF. This chain connects TRBV6-4 to TRBJ1-2; 7 bases align to TRBD1. Germline CDR1 reads MRHNA; CDR2 reads SNTAGT. Trimming at V came to 7 bases and at J to 2 bases, leaving 10 bases not matched to a gene. The CDR3 contains 15 residues.

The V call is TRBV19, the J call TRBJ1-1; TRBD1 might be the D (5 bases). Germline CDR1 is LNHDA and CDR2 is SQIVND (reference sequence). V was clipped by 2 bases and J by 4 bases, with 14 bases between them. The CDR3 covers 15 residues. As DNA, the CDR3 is TGTGCCAGTAGTATAACCCCCCGGGGGGGCACTGAAGCTTTCTTT. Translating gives CASSITPRGGTEAFF.

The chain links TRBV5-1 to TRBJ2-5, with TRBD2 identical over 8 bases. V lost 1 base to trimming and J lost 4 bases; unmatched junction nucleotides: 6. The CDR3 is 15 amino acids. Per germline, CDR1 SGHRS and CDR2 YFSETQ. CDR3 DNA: TGCGCCAGCAGCTTGACGGGACTAGGAGGAGAGACCCAGTACTTC. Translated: CASSLTGLGGETQYF.

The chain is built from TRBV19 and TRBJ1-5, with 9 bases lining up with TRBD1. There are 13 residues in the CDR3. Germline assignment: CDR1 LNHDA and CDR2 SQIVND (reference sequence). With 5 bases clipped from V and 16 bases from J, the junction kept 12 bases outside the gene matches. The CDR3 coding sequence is TGTGCCAGTAGTTCCAAAACGGGACAGGGTGAACATTTT. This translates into CASSSKTGQGEHF.

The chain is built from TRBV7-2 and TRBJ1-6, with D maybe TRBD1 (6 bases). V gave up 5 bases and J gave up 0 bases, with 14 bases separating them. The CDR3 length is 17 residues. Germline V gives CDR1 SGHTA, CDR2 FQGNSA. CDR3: CASSGTMRRSYNSPLHF. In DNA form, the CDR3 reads TGTGCCAGCAGCGGGACAATGCGGCGCTCCTATAATTCACCCCTCCACTTT.

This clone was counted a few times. CDR3: CASSETGAPYSNQPQHF. CDR3 sequence (DNA): TGTGCCAGCAGTGAGACAGGGGCCCCATATAGCAATCAGCCCCAGCATTTT. The chain links TRBV6-1 to TRBJ1-5, with 8 bases that match TRBD1. This CDR3 contains 17 residues. V was pared by 3 bases and J by 0 bases, with 7 bases of the junction left unmatched. CDR1 and CDR2 (germline): MNHNS, SASEGT.

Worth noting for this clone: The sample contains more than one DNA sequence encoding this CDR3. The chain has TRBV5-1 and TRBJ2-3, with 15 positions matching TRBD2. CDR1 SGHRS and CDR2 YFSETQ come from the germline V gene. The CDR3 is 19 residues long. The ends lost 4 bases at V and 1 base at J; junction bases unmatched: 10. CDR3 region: CASSLGGLAGGPRTDTQYF. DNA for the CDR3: TGCGCCAGCAGCCTTGGAGGACTAGCGGGGGGGCCACGCACAGATACGCAGTATTTT.

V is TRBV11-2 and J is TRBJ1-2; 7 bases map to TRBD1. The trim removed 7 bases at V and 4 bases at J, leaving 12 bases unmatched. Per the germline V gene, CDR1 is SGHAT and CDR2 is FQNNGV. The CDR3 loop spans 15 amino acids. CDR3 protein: CASNNRADRRYGYTF. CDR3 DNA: TGTGCCAGCAACAATCGGGCGGACAGGCGCTATGGCTACACCTTC.

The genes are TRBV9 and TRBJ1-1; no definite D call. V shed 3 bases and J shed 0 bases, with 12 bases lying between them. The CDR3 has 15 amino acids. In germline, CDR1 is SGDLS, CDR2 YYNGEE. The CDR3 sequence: CASSAAGTLNTEAFF. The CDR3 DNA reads TGTGCCAGCAGCGCCGCAGGAACCTTGAACACTGAAGCTTTCTTT.

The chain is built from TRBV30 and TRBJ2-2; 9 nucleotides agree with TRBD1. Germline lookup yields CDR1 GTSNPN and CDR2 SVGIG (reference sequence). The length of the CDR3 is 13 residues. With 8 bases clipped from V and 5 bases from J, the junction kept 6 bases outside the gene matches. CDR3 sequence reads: CAVDRGGTGELFF. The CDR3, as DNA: TGTGCCGTCGACAGGGGGGGGACCGGGGAGCTGTTTTTT.

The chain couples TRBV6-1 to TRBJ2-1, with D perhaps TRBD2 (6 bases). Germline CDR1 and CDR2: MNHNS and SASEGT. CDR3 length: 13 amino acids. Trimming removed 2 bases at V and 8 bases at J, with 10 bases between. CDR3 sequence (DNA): TGTGCCAGCAGTGAACGACTAGTCGATGAGCAGTTCTTC. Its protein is CASSERLVDEQFF.

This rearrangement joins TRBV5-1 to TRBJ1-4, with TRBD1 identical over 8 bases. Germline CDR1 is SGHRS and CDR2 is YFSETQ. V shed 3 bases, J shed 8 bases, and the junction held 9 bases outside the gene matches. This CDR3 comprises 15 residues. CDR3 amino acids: CASSSDRGAREKLFF. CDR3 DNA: TGCGCCAGCAGCTCCGACAGGGGTGCCCGCGAAAAACTGTTTTTT.

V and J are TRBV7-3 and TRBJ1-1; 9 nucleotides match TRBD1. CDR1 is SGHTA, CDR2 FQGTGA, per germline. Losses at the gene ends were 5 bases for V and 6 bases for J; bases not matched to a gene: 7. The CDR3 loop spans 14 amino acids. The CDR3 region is CASSTLQGAAEAFF. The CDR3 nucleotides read TGTGCCAGCAGCACATTACAGGGGGCAGCTGAAGCTTTCTTT.

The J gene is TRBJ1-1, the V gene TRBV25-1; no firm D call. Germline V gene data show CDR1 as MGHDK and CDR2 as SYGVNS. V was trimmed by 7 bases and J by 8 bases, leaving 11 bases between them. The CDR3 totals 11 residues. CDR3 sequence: CASTTYREAFF. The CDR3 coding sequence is TGTGCCAGCACTACCTACAGAGAAGCTTTCTTT.

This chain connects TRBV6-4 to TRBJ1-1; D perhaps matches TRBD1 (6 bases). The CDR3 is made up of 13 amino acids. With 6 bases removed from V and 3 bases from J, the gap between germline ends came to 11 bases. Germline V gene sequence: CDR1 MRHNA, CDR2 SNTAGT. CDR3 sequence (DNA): TGTGCCAGCAGCGCCGAGGGGGACACTGAAGCTTTCTTT. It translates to CASSAEGDTEAFF.

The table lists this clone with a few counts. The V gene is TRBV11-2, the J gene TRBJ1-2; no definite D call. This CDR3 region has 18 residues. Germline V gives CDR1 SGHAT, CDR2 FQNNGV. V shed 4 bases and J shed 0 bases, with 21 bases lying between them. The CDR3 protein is CASSSPGSPGSANYGYTF. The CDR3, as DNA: TGTGCCAGCAGCTCGCCTGGGTCTCCGGGGAGCGCTAACTATGGCTACACCTTC.

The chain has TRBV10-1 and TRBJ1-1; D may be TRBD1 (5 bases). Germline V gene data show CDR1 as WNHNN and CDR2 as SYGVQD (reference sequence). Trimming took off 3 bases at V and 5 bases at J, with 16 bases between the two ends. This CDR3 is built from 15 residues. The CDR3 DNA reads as TGCGCCAGCAGTGATAGGGGTAATAAGGGGACTGAAGCTTTCTTT. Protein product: CASSDRGNKGTEAFF.